What follows describes a single T cell receptor (beta chain). Into CD45RA+ naive and CD45RA-negative memory subsets, the CD4+ cells were split. The data belong to a study of shared clonotypes between healthy human individuals. The protocol was immunoSEQ multiplex PCR, while the TCRdb copy is restricted to in-frame clones and leaves out a portion. The sample has 2 million or so clones, 95% seen once; the top ten hold roughly 0.13%. This CDR3 comprises 14 residues. Trimming removed 1 base at V and 4 bases at J, with 11 bases between. Germline V gene sequence: CDR1 SGHTA, CDR2 FQGNSA. Sample: naive CD4+ T cells sorted from blood. Noted subset: CD45RA+ positively selected. The receptor was isolated from a man aged 18 to 29 in good health. The V call is TRBV7-2, the J call TRBJ2-7; the D gene is possibly TRBD2 (5 bases). The chain's CDR3 is CASSLGGSVYEQYF. CDR3 nucleotide sequence: TGTGCCAGCAGCTTAGGCGGTAGCGTGTACGAGCAGTACTTC.